This T cell receptor beta chain was identified during a study of T-cell reconstitution after alpha-beta-depleted transplantation in children. Broader study findings: T-cell counts and diversity were attributed mostly to newly produced T cells one year after transplant. At around two months after transplant, the alpha-beta T cells were reportedly derived from several hundred expanded clones that came from non-depleted graft cells. Surviving recipient T cells and thymic progenitors produced the high day-60 TCRbeta diversity seen in some patients.

The authors prepared the TCRbeta library with unique molecular identifiers. TCRdb re-analysed the PCR reads in MiXCR, keeping a single row per CDR3 protein. The repertoire has about 98,000 distinct CDR3 sequences, around a quarter of them found once; the top ten carry 20% to 25%. As to this clonotype: What it binds is not known.

The V and J ends lost 5 bases and 0 bases respectively, with 5 bases between them. CDR3 length: 14 amino acids. The germline V gene encodes CDR1 SGHTA and CDR2 FQGNSA. The origin of this receptor is a boy aged 2 to 9 with acute lymphoblastic leukemia, due to receive a stem cell transplant. This rearrangement joins TRBV7-2 to TRBJ2-6; D uncertain. The sample consisted of PBMCs, taken before TCRalphabeta/CD19-depleted stem cell transplant. CDR3 loop: CASSPFSGANVLTF. Here the CDR3 DNA reads TGTGCCAGCAGCCCCTTCTCTGGGGCCAACGTCCTGACTTTC. The whole variable domain, remainder taken from reference TRBV7-2 and TRBJ2-6, is GAGVSQSPSNKVTEKGKDVELRCDPISGHTALYWYRQSLGQGLEFLIYFQGNSAPDKSGLPSDRFSAERTGGSVSTLTIQRTQQEDSAVYLCASSPFSGANVLTFGAGSRLTVL.